A single sample gave rise to the 2 T cell receptor beta chains below, sequenced in a study of T-cell reconstitution after alpha-beta-depleted transplantation in children. It was with unique molecular identifiers that the TCRbeta library was prepared. TCRdb re-called the PCR reads with MiXCR, one entry per CDR3 protein. The repertoire holds 450,000 to 700,000 distinct CDR3 sequences, with 20% to 30% as singletons. This specimen was PBMCs, taken before TCRalphabeta/CD19-depleted stem cell transplant. These receptors were obtained from a boy in the first two years of life with Wiskott-Aldrich syndrome, due to receive a stem cell transplant.

The CDR3 bases are TGTGCCAGCAGCCCCTACTTCGGGACAGGGGGCAACGAGCAGTACTTC. Translating gives CASSPYFGTGGNEQYF. This chain connects TRBV11-2 to TRBJ2-7, with TRBD1 matching over 12 bases. J was trimmed by 5 bases and V by 5 bases; bases with no gene match: 10. This CDR3 contains 16 residues. Germline values: CDR1 SGHAT, CDR2 FQNNGV.

This clonotype appeared a few times. The chain has TRBV20-1 and TRBJ1-5, with D maybe TRBD1 (5 bases). Trimming stripped 6 bases from V and 4 bases from J, with 16 bases between. There are 14 residues in the CDR3. Germline assignment: CDR1 DFQATT and CDR2 SNEGSKA (reference sequence). The CDR3 coding sequence is TGCAGTGCGTCTCAGGGTTCGGCGAATCAGCCCCAGCATTTT. This gives the protein CSASQGSANQPQHF.